This T cell receptor (beta chain) is drawn from a study of blood T cell repertoires in COVID-19. As for the study in general: Specimens from acute and convalescent COVID-19 originated in the United States, Italy and Spain.

CDR3 size: 14 residues. Trimming took 6 bases from V and 1 from J; bases not matched to a gene: 4. Germline CDR1 is MNHEY and CDR2 is SVGAGI. TCRdb keeps only in-frame clones here, not all; method: immunoSEQ multiplex PCR. The sample has a few hundred thousand clones; roughly 89% are singletons. The sequence was collected from a man aged 25-40 years with acute or convalescent COVID-19. What was sequenced was peripheral blood. The V call is TRBV6-5, the J call TRBJ1-1, with TRBD1 matching 8 bases. CDR3 residues: CASSLDRGNTEAFF. As DNA, the CDR3 is TGTGCCAGCAGCCTAGACAGGGGGAACACTGAAGCTTTCTTT.